Listed below are T cell receptor beta chains from one sample, sequenced in a study of graft-versus-host responses after intestinal transplantation. These TCRs are of unknown antigen specificity. The protocol was immunoSEQ multiplex PCR, while the TCRdb copy is restricted to in-frame clones and leaves out a portion. The table has about 110,000 clones, around 95% seen once; the top ten hold 0.5% to 0.6%. The sequences come from unstimulated CD8+ T cells sorted from spleen or lymph node cells, collected before intestinal transplant. The source of these receptors is a human donor who received an intestinal transplant. CDR3s include the opening cysteine and the closing phenylalanine or tryptophan. A D gene is named only where the DNA matches it firmly. Not all rows give a size; the values are once, few, many and, for expanded clones, a class.

d_gene: NA; j_gene: TRBJ1-3; v_gene: TRBV27; abundance: NA; CDR3nt: TGTGCCAGCAGTTTCACCAGCTCTGGAAACACCATATATTTT; CDR3aa: CASSFTSSGNTIYF
d_gene: TRBD2; j_gene: TRBJ2-3; v_gene: TRBV14; abundance: NA; CDR3nt: TGTGCCAGCAGCCAGACTAGCGGGAGGGCAGATACGCAGTATTTT; CDR3aa: CASSQTSGRADTQYF
d_gene: NA; j_gene: TRBJ2-1; v_gene: TRBV7-9; abundance: NA; CDR3nt: TGTGCCAGCACCCAAGGGCCGGGAAATGAGCAGTTCTTC; CDR3aa: CASTQGPGNEQFF
d_gene: NA; j_gene: TRBJ2-5; v_gene: TRBV27; abundance: NA; CDR3nt: TGTGCCAGCAGTTTAGTCATCGGAGCGGCCCAAGAGACCCAGTACTTC; CDR3aa: CASSLVIGAAQETQYF
d_gene: TRBD1; j_gene: TRBJ2-7; v_gene: TRBV7-8; abundance: once; CDR3nt: TGTGCCAGCAGCTACGGACAGGCCGTCTACGAGCAGTACTTC; CDR3aa: CASSYGQAVYEQYF
d_gene: TRBD1; j_gene: TRBJ2-2; v_gene: TRBV28; abundance: NA; CDR3nt: TGTGCCAGCAGTCCTACAGGGGTAAACACCGGGGAGCTGTTTTTT; CDR3aa: CASSPTGVNTGELFF
d_gene: NA; j_gene: TRBJ1-4; v_gene: TRBV10-2; abundance: NA; CDR3nt: TGCGCCAGCAGAGCACGGTCTAATGAAAAACTGTTTTTT; CDR3aa: CASRARSNEKLFF
d_gene: NA; j_gene: TRBJ1-5; v_gene: TRBV28; abundance: NA; CDR3nt: TGTGCCAGCAGCTCCGGACCCCGGGCTAGCAATCAGCCCCAGCATTTT; CDR3aa: CASSSGPRASNQPQHF
d_gene: NA; j_gene: TRBJ2-7; v_gene: TRBV11-2; abundance: NA; CDR3nt: TGTGCCAGCCTGGGCAGCTCCTACGAGCAGTACTTC; CDR3aa: CASLGSSYEQYF
d_gene: NA; j_gene: TRBJ2-3; v_gene: TRBV5-4; abundance: once; CDR3nt: TGTGCCAGCAGCTTGGAACGACCAGATACGCAGTATTTT; CDR3aa: CASSLERPDTQYF
d_gene: NA; j_gene: TRBJ2-1; v_gene: TRBV6-5; abundance: NA; CDR3nt: TGTGCCACCAGTGGGGGAGGAATGAATGAGCAGTTCTTC; CDR3aa: CATSGGGMNEQFF
d_gene: NA; j_gene: TRBJ1-5; v_gene: TRBV2; abundance: NA; CDR3nt: TGTGCCAGCAGCGGACAGCACTCCAGCAATCAGCCCCAGCATTTT; CDR3aa: CASSGQHSSNQPQHF
d_gene: TRBD1; j_gene: TRBJ2-7; v_gene: TRBV10-3; abundance: NA; CDR3nt: TGTGCCATCAGACAGGGGGTATACTACGAGCAGTACTTC; CDR3aa: CAIRQGVYYEQYF
d_gene: TRBD2; j_gene: TRBJ2-1; v_gene: TRBV13; abundance: NA; CDR3nt: TGTGCCAGCTTGGCAGCGGGAGGCCGCTTCTACAATGAGCAGTTCTTC; CDR3aa: CASLAAGGRFYNEQFF
d_gene: TRBD2; j_gene: TRBJ2-7; v_gene: TRBV19; abundance: few; CDR3nt: TGTGCCAGTAGTATAACGACTAGCGGCTACGAGCAGTACTTC; CDR3aa: CASSITTSGYEQYF
d_gene: TRBD2; j_gene: TRBJ2-1; v_gene: TRBV7-9; abundance: NA; CDR3nt: TGTGCCAGCAGCTTAGTAGAAGCGGGAAATTACAATGAGCAGTTCTTC; CDR3aa: CASSLVEAGNYNEQFF